The 22 T cell receptor beta chains listed next were all sequenced from one sample in a study of blood T cell repertoires in COVID-19. The assay was immunoSEQ multiplex PCR, and TCRdb's table has in-frame clones only and misses some. The sample lists about 360,000 clones, around 80% seen once, with just under 3% in the top ten. The material sequenced was peripheral blood. These receptors all come from a man aged 30 to 39 with active or convalescent COVID-19.

This CDR3 reads CASSLVSPGPGADSPLHF. In DNA, the CDR3 is TGTGCCAGCAGCTTAGTTTCTCCGGGGCCAGGGGCCGATTCACCCCTCCACTTT. The V gene is TRBV7-8, the J gene TRBJ1-6; TRBD1 might be the D (6 bases). Germline V gene sequence: CDR1 SGHVS, CDR2 FQNEAQ. This CDR3 comprises 18 residues. Trimming took off 1 base at V and 8 bases at J, with 21 bases between the two ends. Complete variable domain (other parts from reference TRBV7-8 and TRBJ1-6): GAGVSQSPRYKVAKRGQDVALRCDPISGHVSLFWYQQALGQGPEFLTYFQNEAQLDKSGLPSDRFFAERPEGSVSTLKIQRTQQEDSAVYLCASSLVSPGPGADSPLHFGNGTRLTVT.

With respect to this clone: At one end, the junction sequence differs from germline, possibly due to a read error. This chain joins TRBV28 and TRBJ2-5; TRBD2 is a possible D gene (6 bases). The CDR3 length is 19 residues. CDR1 and CDR2 (germline): MDHEN, SYDVKM. Written as DNA, the CDR3 is TGTGCCAGCAGCCCATACAACAGGCCCCTTAGCGGAATCCAAGTGACCCAGTACTTC. Translating gives CASSPYNRPLSGIQVTQYF.

This sequence joins TRBV9 and TRBJ2-7; a weak D match, TRBD2 (5 bases). The CDR3 contains 13 residues. The germline V and J ends were trimmed by 5 bases and 5 bases, with 14 bases remaining between them. Germline values: CDR1 SGDLS, CDR2 YYNGEE. The chain's CDR3 is CASSWGPGNEQYF. The CDR3 region has the DNA TGTGCCAGCAGTTGGGGTCCCGGGAACGAGCAGTACTTC.

This chain joins TRBV9 and TRBJ2-2, with TRBD2 as a possible D gene (6 bases). V was shortened by 0 bases and J by 4 bases, with 13 bases between the two germline ends. The CDR3 sequence is 16 residues long. The germline CDR1 and CDR2 sequences are SGDLS and YYNGEE. DNA of the CDR3: TGTGCCAGCAGCGTAGATCCGGGAGTGGTCACCGGGGAGCTGTTTTTT. Translating it yields CASSVDPGVVTGELFF.

The chain combines TRBV11-3 with TRBJ2-1; 8 bases agree with TRBD2. The germline CDR1 and CDR2 sequences are SGHNT and YENEEA. After removal of 6 bases from V and 6 bases from J, the junction contained 7 bases not matched to a gene. There are 14 residues in the CDR3. Written as DNA, the CDR3 is TGTGCCAGCAGAACGAGCGGGGGTTCCAATGAGCAGTTCTTC. This encodes CASRTSGGSNEQFF. Based on the CDR3 plus reference TRBV11-3 and TRBJ2-1, the full variable domain is EAGVVQSPRYKIIEKKQPVAFWCNPISGHNTLYWYLQNLGQGPELLIRYENEEAVDDSQLPKDRFSAERLKGVDSTLKIQPAELGDSAVYLCASRTSGGSNEQFFGPGTRLTVL.

The chain is built from TRBV11-3 and TRBJ1-6, with TRBD1 identical over 7 bases. The CDR3 is 13 amino acids. CDR1 and CDR2 (germline): SGHNT, YENEEA. Trimming at V came to 7 bases and at J to 10 bases, leaving 7 bases not matched to a gene. The CDR3 loop is CASTRGSASPLHF. For the CDR3, the DNA is TGTGCCAGCACCAGGGGGTCTGCATCACCCCTCCACTTT.

This clone was picked up a small number of times. The rearrangement uses TRBV19 and TRBJ2-7, with D maybe TRBD1 (6 bases). Germline CDR1 and CDR2: LNHDA and SQIVND (reference sequence). V was cut by 3 bases and J by 3 bases, with 6 bases left in between. The CDR3 has 12 residues. The CDR3 loop is CASSIRGYEQYF. Here the CDR3 DNA reads TGTGCCAGTAGTATCAGGGGCTACGAGCAGTACTTC.

The rearrangement uses TRBV28 and TRBJ2-7; possibly TRBD2 for D (5 bases). CDR3 length equals 14 residues. Germline V gene lookup returns CDR1 MDHEN and CDR2 SYDVKM. V dropped 5 bases and J dropped 5 bases, with 16 bases sitting between them. The CDR3 region has the DNA TGTGCCAGCAGTCCCCCCCCGGGATTCCACGAGCAGTACTTC. Its translation: CASSPPPGFHEQYF.

The chain recombines TRBV11-2 with TRBJ1-2; 11 bases fit TRBD1. CDR1 and CDR2 (germline): SGHAT, FQNNGV. V shed 4 bases, J shed 7 bases, and the junction held 5 bases outside the gene matches. The length of the CDR3 is 14 residues. CDR3 DNA: TGTGCCAGCAGCTCCGGACAGGGGGCGACTGGCTACACCTTC. Translation gives CASSSGQGATGYTF.

The chain couples TRBV4-1 to TRBJ2-3; 9 bases map to TRBD2. This CDR3 region has 16 residues. The germline V gene encodes CDR1 MGHRA and CDR2 YSYEKL. Trimming took 0 bases from V and 4 from J; bases not matched to a gene: 5. The CDR3 loop is CASSQDGSGGPDTQYF. CDR3 coding DNA: TGCGCCAGCAGCCAAGACGGTAGCGGGGGCCCAGATACGCAGTATTTT.

V usage is TRBV24-1 and J usage is TRBJ1-5, with D hard to call. The CDR3 sequence is 14 residues long. The germline V gene has CDR1 KGHDR and CDR2 SFDVKD. V lost 3 bases to trimming and J lost 2 bases, with 7 bases between them. In nucleotides, the CDR3 is TGTGCCACCAGTGATCGGGTGCGCAATCAGCCCCAGCATTTT. Translating gives CATSDRVRNQPQHF.

V and J are TRBV14 and TRBJ2-1, with D possibly matching TRBD2 (5 bases). The length of the CDR3 is 17 residues. V shed 4 bases and J shed 4 bases, with 20 bases lying between them. From germline, CDR1 is SGHDN and CDR2 FVKESK. The CDR3 nucleotides are TGTGCCAGCAGCCCCCGAACTGGGGAGTGGAGGTACAATGAGCAGTTCTTC. Protein product: CASSPRTGEWRYNEQFF.

This sequence joins TRBV18 and TRBJ1-5; the D is unclear. Per the germline V gene, CDR1 is KGHSH and CDR2 is LQKENI. There are 14 residues in the CDR3. V lost 0 bases and J 0 bases, leaving 3 bases between the germline ends. CDR3 coding DNA: TGTGCCAGCTCACCACCTCTTAGCAATCAGCCCCAGCATTTT. This encodes CASSPPLSNQPQHF. Drawing the rest from reference TRBV18 and TRBJ1-5, the complete variable domain is NAGVMQNPRHLVRRRGQEARLRCSPMKGHSHVYWYRQLPEEGLKFMVYLQKENIIDESGMPKERFSAEFPKEGPSILRIQQVVRGDSAAYFCASSPPLSNQPQHFGDGTRLSIL.

With respect to this clone: At one of its ends the junction is not consistent with the germline gene, which may arise from a read error. The J gene is TRBJ1-6, the V gene TRBV9, with 8 bases lining up with TRBD1. Germline V gene data show CDR1 as SGDLS and CDR2 as YYNGEE. CDR3 length: 14 amino acids. The CDR3 region has the DNA TGTGCCAGCAGCGTAGGACAGGGGAATTCAGCCCTCCACTTT. It translates to CASSVGQGNSALHF.

Only one count was recorded for this clone. The J gene is TRBJ1-4, the V gene TRBV19; D gene unclear. The CDR3 consists of 16 residues. V lost 3 bases to trimming and J lost 0 bases, with 11 bases between them. The V gene's germline CDR1 is LNHDA and CDR2 SQIVND (reference sequence). CDR3 loop: CASSITRLATNEKLFF. CDR3 sequence (DNA): TGTGCCAGTAGTATTACTCGTCTTGCAACTAATGAAAAACTGTTTTTT.

The rearrangement uses TRBV27 and TRBJ2-1; 11 bases align to TRBD2. The CDR3 covers 16 residues. J gave up 7 bases and V 5 bases, and 10 bases lay outside the gene matches. Germline V gives CDR1 MNHEY, CDR2 SMNVEV (reference sequence). The CDR3 nucleotides read TGTGCCAGCAGTATGGGCAGTAGCGGGGGGGCGAATGAGCAGTTCTTC. It specifies CASSMGSSGGANEQFF.

In this sample, this clone turned up once. This rearrangement joins TRBV19 to TRBJ2-7; 7 nucleotides align to TRBD2. This CDR3 comprises 15 residues. Trimming took 0 bases from V and 4 from J; bases not matched to a gene: 6. CDR1 is LNHDA, CDR2 SQIVND, per germline (reference sequence). CDR3 nucleotide sequence: TGTGCCAGTAGTATAGATTCTGCTAGCGGATACGAGCAGTACTTC. Protein sequence: CASSIDSASGYEQYF.

The V and J genes are TRBV7-3 and TRBJ1-1; a possible D gene is TRBD1 (6 bases). Germline values: CDR1 SGHTA, CDR2 FQGTGA. This CDR3 comprises 14 residues. Deletions cut 5 bases from V and 3 bases from J, with 13 bases between. CDR3 nucleotides: TGTGCCAGCAGCGAACAGGGAGGGGACACTGAAGCTTTCTTT. This codes for CASSEQGGDTEAFF.

The V gene is TRBV7-3, the J gene TRBJ2-2; TRBD1 aligns across 7 bases. The CDR3 runs 18 residues. The V segment lost 3 bases and the J segment 1 base; nucleotides outside the gene matches: 11. The V gene's germline CDR1 is SGHTA and CDR2 FQGTGA. The CDR3 nucleotides read TGTGCCAGCAGCTTCGGGCCCCGGGACAGTCGGAACACCGGGGAGCTGTTTTTT. This encodes CASSFGPRDSRNTGELFF.

The CDR3 protein is CASSQSTTLAGRRNEQFF. The CDR3 DNA sequence: TGCGCCAGCAGCCAAAGTACTACTCTAGCGGGAAGGCGGAATGAGCAGTTCTTC. This chain links TRBV4-3 with TRBJ2-1; 9 bases fit TRBD2. This CDR3 comprises 18 residues. V lost 2 bases, J lost 7 bases, and 15 bases stayed unmatched. CDR1 and CDR2 from the germline V gene are LGHNA and YSLEER.

CDR3 sequence (DNA): TGTGCCAGCAGCTTAAGACAGAGGTACCAAGAGACCCAGTACTTC. Translating it yields CASSLRQRYQETQYF. The chain employs TRBV11-3 and TRBJ2-5; maybe TRBD1 (5 bases). V was trimmed by 2 bases and J by 0 bases, leaving 10 bases between them. Germline CDR1 and CDR2: SGHNT and YENEEA. This CDR3 comprises 15 residues.

CDR3 sequence (DNA): TGTGCCAGTAGTGAGGGTCGCCGTGGCTACACCTTC. Translation: CASSEGRRGYTF. J is TRBJ1-2 and V is TRBV19; D is uncertain. CDR1 and CDR2 (germline): LNHDA, SQIVND (reference sequence). This CDR3 spans 12 amino acids. V was cut by 5 bases and J by 7 bases, with 11 bases left in between.